This entry lists 7 T cell receptor beta chains sequenced from one sample in a study of T cell responses to AZD1222 COVID-19 vaccine. Profiled with immunoSEQ multiplex PCR; TCRdb holds only in-frame clones, not every one. The table records roughly 120,000 clones, roughly 92% of them present only once. The source was peripheral blood, collected 28 days after the second AZD1222 dose. The receptors originated from an adult who received the AZD1222 COVID-19 vaccine.

The rearrangement uses TRBV6-1 and TRBJ2-7; D could derive from TRBD1 or TRBD2 (5 bases each). This CDR3 is 16 amino acids long. Trimming left V 0 bases short and J 0 bases short, with 12 bases between. Germline loops: CDR1 MNHNS, CDR2 SASEGT. CDR3 in amino acids: CASSEAGDPSSYEQYF. CDR3 DNA: TGTGCCAGCAGTGAAGCGGGGGACCCCAGCTCCTACGAGCAGTACTTC.

The rearrangement joins TRBV6-1 to TRBJ2-1; 7 bases match TRBD1. CDR3 size: 15 residues. Per germline, CDR1 MNHNS and CDR2 SASEGT. J gave up 5 bases and V 1 base, and 5 bases lay outside the gene matches. CDR3 DNA sequence: TGTGCCAGCAGTGAAGGCGGACAGGCCCACAATGAGCAGTTCTTC. It translates to CASSEGGQAHNEQFF.

The J gene is TRBJ1-2, the V gene TRBV10-3; D gene ambiguous. This CDR3 is built from 15 residues. V lost 2 bases, J lost 1 base, and 11 bases lay in between. CDR1 is ENHRY and CDR2 is SYGVKD in the germline V gene. The CDR3 here is CAISEGGLLNYGYTF. The CDR3 nucleotides are TGTGCCATCAGTGAGGGCGGGCTCCTTAACTATGGCTACACCTTC.

This clone has a single count. The CDR3 DNA reads TGTGCCAGCAGCTTGGCATCCGCAAGTGGTGAAAAACTGTTTTTT. Protein sequence: CASSLASASGEKLFF. This chain links TRBV7-2 with TRBJ1-4; no reliable D call. V lost 3 bases to trimming and J lost 7 bases, with 15 bases between them. CDR3 length: 15 amino acids. Germline-derived CDR1 and CDR2 are SGHTA and FQGNSA.

The chain uses TRBV3-1 (or the pseudogene TRBV3-2) and TRBJ2-1; 10 bases map to TRBD2. The junction had 6 bases not matched to a gene; V was cut back by 4 bases and J by 6 bases. The CDR3 totals 15 residues. The germline CDR1 and CDR2 sequences are LGHDT and YNNKEL (reference sequence). The CDR3 DNA reads as TGTGCCAGCAGCCCTCTAGCGGGAGCAACCAATGAGCAGTTCTTC. The encoded protein is CASSPLAGATNEQFF.

The V gene is TRBV30, the J gene TRBJ1-2, with a weak D call TRBD1 (5 bases). The CDR3 contains 15 residues. CDR1 is GTSNPN and CDR2 is SVGIG in the germline V gene (reference sequence). V was pared by 1 base and J by 0 bases, with 12 bases between. The CDR3 coding sequence is TGTGCCTGGAGTGGCAGGGTGATCGCTAACTATGGCTACACCTTC. Its protein product is CAWSGRVIANYGYTF.

This sequence joins TRBV20-1 and TRBJ2-2; 11 bases agree with TRBD2. J gave up 7 bases and V 3 bases, and 10 bases lay outside the gene matches. Per germline, CDR1 DFQATT and CDR2 SNEGSKA (reference sequence). The CDR3 totals 16 residues. The CDR3 DNA is TGCAGTGCTAGTCTACTAGCGGGAGTGATGGACGGGGAGCTGTTTTTT. Amino acid sequence: CSASLLAGVMDGELFF.